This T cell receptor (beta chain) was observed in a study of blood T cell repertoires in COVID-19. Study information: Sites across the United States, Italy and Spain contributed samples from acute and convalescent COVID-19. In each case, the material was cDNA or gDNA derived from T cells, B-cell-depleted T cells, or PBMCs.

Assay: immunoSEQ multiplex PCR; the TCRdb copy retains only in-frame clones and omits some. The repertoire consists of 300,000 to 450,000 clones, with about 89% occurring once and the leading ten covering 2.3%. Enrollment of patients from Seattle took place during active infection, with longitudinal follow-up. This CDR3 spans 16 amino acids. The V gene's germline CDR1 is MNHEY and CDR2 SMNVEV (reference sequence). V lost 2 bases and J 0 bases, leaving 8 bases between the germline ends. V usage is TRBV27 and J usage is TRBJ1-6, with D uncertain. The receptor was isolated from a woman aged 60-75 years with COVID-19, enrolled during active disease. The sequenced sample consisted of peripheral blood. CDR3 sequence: CASSLRLSSYNSPLHF. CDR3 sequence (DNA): TGTGCCAGCAGTTTACGACTGAGCTCCTATAATTCACCCCTCCACTTT.